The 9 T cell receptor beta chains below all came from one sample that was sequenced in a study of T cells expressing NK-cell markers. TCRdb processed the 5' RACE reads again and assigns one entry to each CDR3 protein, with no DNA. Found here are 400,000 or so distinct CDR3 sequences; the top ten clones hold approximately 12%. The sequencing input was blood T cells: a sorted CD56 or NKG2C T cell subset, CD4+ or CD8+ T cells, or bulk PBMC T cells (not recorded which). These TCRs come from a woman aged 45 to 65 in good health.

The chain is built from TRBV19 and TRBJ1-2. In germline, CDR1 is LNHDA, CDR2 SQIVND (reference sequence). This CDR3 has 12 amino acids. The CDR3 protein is CATTGGPKGYTF. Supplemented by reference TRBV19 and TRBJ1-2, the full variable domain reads DGGITQSPKYLFRKEGQNVTLSCEQNLNHDAMYWYRQDPGQGLRLIYYSQIVNDFQKGDIAEGYSVSREKKESFPLTVTSAQKNPTAFYLCATTGGPKGYTFGSGTRLTVV.

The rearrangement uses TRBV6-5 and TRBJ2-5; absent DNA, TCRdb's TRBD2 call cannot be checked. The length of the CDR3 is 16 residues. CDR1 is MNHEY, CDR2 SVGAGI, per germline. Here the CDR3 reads CASRVTGGRPDETQYF.

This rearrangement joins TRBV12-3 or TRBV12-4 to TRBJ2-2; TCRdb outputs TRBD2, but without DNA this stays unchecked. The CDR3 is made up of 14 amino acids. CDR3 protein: CASSLGLSPGELFF.

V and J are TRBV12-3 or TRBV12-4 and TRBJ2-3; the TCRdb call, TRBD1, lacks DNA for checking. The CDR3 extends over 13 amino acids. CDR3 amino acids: CASSPRGGDPTYF.

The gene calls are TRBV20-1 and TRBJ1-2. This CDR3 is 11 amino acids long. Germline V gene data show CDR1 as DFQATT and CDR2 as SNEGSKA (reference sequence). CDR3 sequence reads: CSAPVYYGYTF.

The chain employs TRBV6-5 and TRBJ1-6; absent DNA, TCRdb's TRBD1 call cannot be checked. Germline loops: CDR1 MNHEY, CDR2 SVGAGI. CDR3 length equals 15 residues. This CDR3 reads CASTLQGPVYSPLHF.

CDR3 sequence: CASSQSMGLHEQFF. This rearrangement joins TRBV3-1 to TRBJ2-1; with no DNA, the TCRdb D assignment of TRBD1 cannot be verified. The CDR3 runs 14 residues. The V gene's germline CDR1 is LGHDT and CDR2 YNNKEL (reference sequence).

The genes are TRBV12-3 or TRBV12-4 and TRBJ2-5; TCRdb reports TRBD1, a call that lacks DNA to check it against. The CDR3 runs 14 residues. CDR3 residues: CASSFTQGDGTQYF.

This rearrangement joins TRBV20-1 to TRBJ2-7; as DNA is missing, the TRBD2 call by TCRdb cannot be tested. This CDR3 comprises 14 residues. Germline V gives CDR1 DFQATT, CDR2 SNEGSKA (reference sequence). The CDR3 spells CSARPGLARVEQYF.